These T cell receptor beta chains were read from a single sample in a study of OX40 agonist ivuxolimab in advanced cancers. Repertoires were generated with immunoSEQ multiplex PCR, while TCRdb's copy carries only in-frame clones and drops some. The sample includes roughly 11,000 clones, approximately 80% of them seen just once. The sequencing here drew on CD4+ or CD8+ T cells sorted from blood, taken in a trial of the OX40 agonist ivuxolimab. The receptors were gathered from an adult with an advanced solid tumor such as melanoma, head and neck, liver or kidney cancer. CDR3s include the opening cysteine and the closing phenylalanine or tryptophan. A D gene is named only where the DNA matches it firmly. The size of a clone is reported for some rows only, either as once, few or many, or as a class for expanded clones.

clone size	CDR3 length	D gene	V gene	J gene	CDR3 protein	CDR3 DNA
NA	16	NA	TRBV13	TRBJ2-5	CASSAPRHQTRETQYF	TGTGCCAGCAGCGCCCCGAGACACCAAACACGAGAGACCCAGTACTTC
NA	14	TRBD1	TRBV13	TRBJ2-7	CASSLGTGVSEQYF	TGTGCCAGCAGCTTAGGGACAGGGGTTTCCGAGCAGTACTTC
once	20	NA	TRBV19	TRBJ2-7	CASAPALVGTISDTDYEQYF	TGTGCCAGTGCCCCCGCCCTTGTGGGGACAATATCGGATACGGACTACGAGCAGTACTTC
NA	15	TRBD1	TRBV6-5	TRBJ2-1	CASSSGQGGGNEQFF	TGTGCCAGCAGTTCCGGACAGGGGGGGGGCAATGAGCAGTTCTTC
few	16	NA	TRBV15	TRBJ2-3	CATSRDLGTYTDTQYF	TGTGCCACCAGCAGAGATCTGGGTACCTACACAGATACGCAGTATTTT
NA	14	TRBD2	TRBV11-2	TRBJ2-7	CASSSSGSWYEQYF	TGTGCCAGCAGCTCAAGCGGGAGCTGGTACGAGCAGTACTTC
NA	11	NA	TRBV2	TRBJ2-7	CASSQWGEQYF	TGTGCCAGCAGCCAGTGGGGAGAGCAGTACTTC
NA	16	NA	TRBV7-9	TRBJ1-6	CASSPGVQGFNSPLHF	TGTGCCAGCAGCCCCGGAGTTCAGGGGTTTAATTCACCCCTCCACTTT
NA	11	NA	TRBV29-1	TRBJ2-7	CSVRDSYEQYF	TGCAGCGTCCGGGACTCCTACGAGCAGTACTTC
NA	15	TRBD1	TRBV15	TRBJ2-1	CATSREGQGGNEQFF	TGTGCCACCAGCAGAGAGGGACAGGGGGGCAATGAGCAGTTCTTC
NA	15	TRBD1	TRBV6-5	TRBJ2-3	CASSYRTGGRDTQYF	TGTGCCAGCAGTTACAGGACAGGGGGTCGAGATACGCAGTATTTT
NA	17	TRBD1	TRBV28	TRBJ1-6	CASSSIRGGQGNSPLHF	TGTGCCAGCAGCTCGATCCGTGGGGGACAGGGTAATTCACCCCTCCACTTT
NA	17	NA	TRBV2	TRBJ2-2	CASSEDGRQADTGELFF	TGTGCCAGCAGTGAAGATGGTAGACAAGCGGACACCGGGGAGCTGTTTTTT
few	14	NA	TRBV7-9	TRBJ2-7	CASSLAVWTDEQYF	TGTGCCAGCAGCTTAGCTGTTTGGACCGACGAGCAGTACTTC
NA	15	NA	TRBV4-1	TRBJ2-7	CASSQEDLETYEQYF	TGCGCCAGCAGCCAAGAGGACCTTGAAACCTACGAGCAGTACTTC
NA	16	NA	TRBV19	TRBJ2-5	CASSPFSGLSQETQYF	TGTGCCAGTAGCCCCTTTTCGGGTCTTTCTCAAGAGACCCAGTACTTC
NA	13	NA	TRBV19	TRBJ2-5	CASSIGTQETQYF	TGTGCCAGTAGTATCGGCACCCAAGAGACCCAGTACTTC
NA	11	NA	TRBV20-1	TRBJ1-2	CSARLMDGYTF	TGCAGTGCTCGTCTCATGGATGGCTACACCTTC
NA	12	TRBD2	TRBV30	TRBJ2-7	CAWGGDSYEQYF	TGTGCCTGGGGGGGGGACTCCTACGAGCAGTACTTC
NA	13	NA	TRBV7-9	TRBJ1-2	CASSPGGPYGYTF	TGTGCCAGCAGCCCCGGGGGACCCTATGGCTACACCTTC
few	15	NA	TRBV5-6	TRBJ2-3	CASSFIRVGTDTQYF	TGTGCCAGCAGCTTCATCAGGGTGGGCACAGATACGCAGTATTTT
NA	13	TRBD2	TRBV30	TRBJ2-3	CAWAGGPVDTQYF	TGTGCCTGGGCGGGGGGGCCGGTAGATACGCAGTATTTT
NA	15	TRBD2	TRBV11-1	TRBJ2-3	CASSLVGLEVDTQYF	TGTGCCAGCAGCTTAGTAGGACTAGAAGTAGATACGCAGTATTTT
NA	16	TRBD1	TRBV9	TRBJ1-4	CASSVGGGTANEKLFF	TGTGCCAGCAGCGTAGGGGGCGGGACAGCTAATGAAAAACTGTTTTTT
NA	15	TRBD1	TRBV11-3	TRBJ2-5	CASSSWTGGQETQYF	TGTGCCAGCAGCTCCTGGACAGGGGGGCAAGAGACCCAGTACTTC
NA	16	NA	TRBV6-4	TRBJ2-7	CASSDSGGRWAYEQYF	TGTGCCAGCAGTGACTCCGGGGGGCGTTGGGCCTACGAGCAGTACTTC
NA	13	NA	TRBV14	TRBJ2-7	CASSLRGASEQYF	TGTGCCAGCAGCCTCCGGGGGGCTAGCGAGCAGTACTTC
NA	13	NA	TRBV5-1	TRBJ1-1	CASSLAGNTEAFF	TGCGCCAGCAGCTTGGCGGGGAACACTGAAGCTTTCTTT
few	15	NA	TRBV19	TRBJ2-7	CASSVWRGDGYEQYF	TGTGCCAGTAGCGTGTGGCGGGGCGATGGGTACGAGCAGTACTTC
NA	15	NA	TRBV7-2	TRBJ1-1	CASSLVRGMNTEAFF	TGTGCCAGCAGCTTAGTTCGGGGAATGAACACTGAAGCTTTCTTT
few	13	NA	TRBV19	TRBJ1-6	CASQERGASPLHF	TGTGCCAGCCAGGAGAGAGGGGCGTCACCCCTCCACTTT
NA	15	TRBD1	TRBV6-1	TRBJ2-7	CASSEIGQGGYEQYF	TGTGCCAGCAGTGAGATAGGACAGGGGGGCTACGAGCAGTACTTC
NA	15	NA	TRBV15	TRBJ2-3	CATSRNLGGADTQYF	TGTGCCACCAGCAGAAACCTCGGGGGCGCGGATACGCAGTATTTT
NA	18	NA	TRBV7-3	TRBJ2-5	CASSPGGGVAGIKETQYF	TGTGCCAGCAGCCCAGGGGGCGGGGTAGCGGGTATCAAAGAGACCCAGTACTTC
NA	16	TRBD2	TRBV10-3	TRBJ2-7	CAISEFSGSSGSEQYF	TGTGCCATCAGTGAGTTCTCCGGGTCTAGCGGGAGCGAGCAGTACTTC
NA	17	TRBD1	TRBV5-6	TRBJ1-3	CASSLKTGGLAGNTIYF	TGTGCCAGCAGCTTGAAGACAGGGGGCTTAGCTGGAAACACCATATATTTT
NA	15	NA	TRBV30	TRBJ2-7	CAWSSGLLSSYEQYF	TGTGCCTGGAGTTCAGGACTATTAAGCTCCTACGAGCAGTACTTC
NA	16	NA	TRBV21-1	TRBJ2-7	CASSKKPFDGFYEQYF	TGTGCCAGCAGCAAGAAGCCTTTCGACGGGTTCTACGAGCAGTACTTC
once	15	TRBD2	TRBV27	TRBJ2-7	CASSPLAGASYEQYF	TGTGCCAGCAGTCCCTTAGCGGGAGCCTCCTACGAGCAGTACTTC
medium-sized	17	TRBD2	TRBV5-1	TRBJ2-1	CASSPETAGGLYNEQFF	TGCGCCAGCAGCCCTGAAACAGCGGGAGGGCTATACAATGAGCAGTTCTTC
NA	10	NA	TRBV2	TRBJ1-2	CALLAIGYTF	TGTGCCCTTTTGGCCATTGGCTACACCTTC
once	15	NA	TRBV9	TRBJ2-3	CASSVGQTSTDTQYF	TGTGCCAGCAGCGTAGGGCAGACTAGCACAGATACGCAGTATTTT
NA	15	NA	TRBV6-6	TRBJ2-1	CASSYSLSSYNEQFF	TGTGCCAGCAGTTACTCACTTAGCTCCTACAATGAGCAGTTCTTC
NA	13	NA	TRBV6-1	TRBJ1-5	CASSALGGQPQHF	TGTGCCAGCAGTGCACTAGGGGGACAGCCCCAGCATTTT
NA	13	NA	TRBV5-1	TRBJ2-7	CASSLTFGDEQYF	TGCGCCAGCAGCTTGACATTCGGGGACGAGCAGTACTTC
NA	14	NA	TRBV30	TRBJ2-7	CAWRGSREEYEQYF	TGTGCCTGGCGCGGATCCAGGGAGGAGTACGAGCAGTACTTC